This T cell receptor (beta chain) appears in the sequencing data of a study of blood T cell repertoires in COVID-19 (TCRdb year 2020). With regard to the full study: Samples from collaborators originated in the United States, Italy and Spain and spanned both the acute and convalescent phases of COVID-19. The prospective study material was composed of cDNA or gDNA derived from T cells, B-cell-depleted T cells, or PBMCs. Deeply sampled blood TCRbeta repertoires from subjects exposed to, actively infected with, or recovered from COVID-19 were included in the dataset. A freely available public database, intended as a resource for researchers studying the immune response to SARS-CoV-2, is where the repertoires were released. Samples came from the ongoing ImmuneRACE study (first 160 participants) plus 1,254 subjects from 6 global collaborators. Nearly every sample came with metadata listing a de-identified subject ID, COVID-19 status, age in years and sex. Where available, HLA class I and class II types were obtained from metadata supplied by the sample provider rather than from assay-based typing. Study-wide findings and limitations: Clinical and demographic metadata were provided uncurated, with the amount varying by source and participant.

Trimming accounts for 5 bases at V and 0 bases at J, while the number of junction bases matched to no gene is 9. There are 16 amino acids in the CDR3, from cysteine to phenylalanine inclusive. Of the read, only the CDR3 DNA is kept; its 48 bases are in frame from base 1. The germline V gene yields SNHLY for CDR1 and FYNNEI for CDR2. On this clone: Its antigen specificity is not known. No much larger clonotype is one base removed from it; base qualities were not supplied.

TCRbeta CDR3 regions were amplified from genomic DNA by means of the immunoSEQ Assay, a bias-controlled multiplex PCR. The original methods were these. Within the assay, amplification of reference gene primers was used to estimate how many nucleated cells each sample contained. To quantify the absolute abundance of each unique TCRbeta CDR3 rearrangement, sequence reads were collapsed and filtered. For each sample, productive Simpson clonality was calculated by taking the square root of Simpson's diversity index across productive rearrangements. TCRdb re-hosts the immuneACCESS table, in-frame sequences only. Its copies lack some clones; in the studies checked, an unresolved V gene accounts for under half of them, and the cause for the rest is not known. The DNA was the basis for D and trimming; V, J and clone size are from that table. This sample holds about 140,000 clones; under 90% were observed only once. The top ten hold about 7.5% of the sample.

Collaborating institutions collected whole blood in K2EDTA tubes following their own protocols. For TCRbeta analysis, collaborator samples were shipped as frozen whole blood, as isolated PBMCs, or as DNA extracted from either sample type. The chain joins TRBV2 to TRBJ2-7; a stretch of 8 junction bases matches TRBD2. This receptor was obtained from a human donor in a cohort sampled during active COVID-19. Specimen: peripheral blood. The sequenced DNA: TGTGCCAGCAGTCCCGGGGCTAGCGGGTTCTCCTACGAGCAGTACTTC. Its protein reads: CASSPGASGFSYEQYF.